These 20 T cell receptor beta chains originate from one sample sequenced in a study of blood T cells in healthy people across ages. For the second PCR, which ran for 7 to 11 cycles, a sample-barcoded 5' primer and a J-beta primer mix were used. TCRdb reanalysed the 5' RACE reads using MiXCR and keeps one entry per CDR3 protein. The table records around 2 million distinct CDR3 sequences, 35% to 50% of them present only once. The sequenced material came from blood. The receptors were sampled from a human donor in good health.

DNA for the CDR3: TGCAGTGCCACCTTCTATCGGACAGGGAGCAATCAGCCCCAGCATTTT. Translation: CSATFYRTGSNQPQHF. This chain connects TRBV20-1 to TRBJ1-5; 8 nucleotides line up with TRBD1. V dropped 6 bases and J dropped 1; count of bases not matched to a gene: 11. The CDR3 has 16 amino acids. The germline CDR1 and CDR2 sequences are DFQATT and SNEGSKA (reference sequence).

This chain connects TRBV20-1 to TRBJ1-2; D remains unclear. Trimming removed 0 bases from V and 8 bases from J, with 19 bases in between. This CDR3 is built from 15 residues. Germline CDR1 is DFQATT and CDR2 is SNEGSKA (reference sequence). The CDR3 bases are TGCAGTGCTAGAGATCATCGAACCCCGTCGGACGGCTACACCTTC. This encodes CSARDHRTPSDGYTF.

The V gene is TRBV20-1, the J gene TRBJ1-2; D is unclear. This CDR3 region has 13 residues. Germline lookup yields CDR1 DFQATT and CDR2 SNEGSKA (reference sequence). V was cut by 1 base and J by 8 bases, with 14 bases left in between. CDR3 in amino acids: CSARGLGPGGYTF. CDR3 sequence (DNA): TGCAGTGCTAGAGGGCTTGGCCCGGGAGGCTACACCTTC.

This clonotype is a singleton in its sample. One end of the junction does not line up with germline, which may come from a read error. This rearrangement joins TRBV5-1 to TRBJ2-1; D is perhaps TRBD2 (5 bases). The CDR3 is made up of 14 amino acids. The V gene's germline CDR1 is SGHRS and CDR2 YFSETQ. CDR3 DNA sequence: TGCGCCAACAGCCCCACTAGTTCCTACAATGAGCAGTTCTTC. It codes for CANSPTSSYNEQFF.

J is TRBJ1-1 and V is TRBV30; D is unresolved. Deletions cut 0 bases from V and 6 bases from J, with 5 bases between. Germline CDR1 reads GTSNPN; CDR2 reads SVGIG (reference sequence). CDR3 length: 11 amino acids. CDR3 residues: CAWSVGAEAFF. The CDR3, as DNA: TGTGCCTGGAGTGTGGGTGCTGAAGCTTTCTTT.

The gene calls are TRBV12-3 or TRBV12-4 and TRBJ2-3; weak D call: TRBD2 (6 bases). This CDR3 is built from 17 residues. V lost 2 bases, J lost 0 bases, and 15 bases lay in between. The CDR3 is CASSLSLGGESTDTQYF. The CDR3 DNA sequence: TGTGCCAGCAGTTTAAGTCTGGGGGGAGAGAGCACAGATACGCAGTATTTT.

The CDR3 loop reads CASSTGTSGRKETQYF. The CDR3 DNA sequence: TGTGCCAGCAGCACAGGGACTAGCGGCCGTAAAGAGACCCAGTACTTC. This chain links TRBV7-9 with TRBJ2-5, with TRBD2 matching over 11 bases. Losses at the gene ends were 5 bases for V and 3 bases for J; bases not matched to a gene: 8. This CDR3 has 16 residues. Germline V gene lookup returns CDR1 SEHNR and CDR2 FQNEAQ (reference sequence).

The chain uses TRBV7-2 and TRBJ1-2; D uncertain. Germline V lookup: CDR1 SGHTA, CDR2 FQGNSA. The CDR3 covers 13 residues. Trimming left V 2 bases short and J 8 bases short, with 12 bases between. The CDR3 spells CASSLRTLEGYTF. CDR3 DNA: TGTGCCAGCAGCTTAAGAACCCTGGAAGGCTACACCTTC.

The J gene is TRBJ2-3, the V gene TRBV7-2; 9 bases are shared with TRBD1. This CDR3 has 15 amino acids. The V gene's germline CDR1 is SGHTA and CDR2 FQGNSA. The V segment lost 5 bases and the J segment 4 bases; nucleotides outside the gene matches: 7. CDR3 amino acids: CASSSTGQGSDTQYF. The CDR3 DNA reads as TGTGCCAGCAGCAGCACGGGACAGGGCTCAGATACGCAGTATTTT.

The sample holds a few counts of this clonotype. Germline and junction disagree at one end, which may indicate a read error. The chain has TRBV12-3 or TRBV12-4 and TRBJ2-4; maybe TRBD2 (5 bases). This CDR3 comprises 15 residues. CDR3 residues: CASGLALFRENIQYF. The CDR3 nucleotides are TGTGCCAGCGGTTTAGCGCTATTTAGGGAGAACATTCAGTACTTC.

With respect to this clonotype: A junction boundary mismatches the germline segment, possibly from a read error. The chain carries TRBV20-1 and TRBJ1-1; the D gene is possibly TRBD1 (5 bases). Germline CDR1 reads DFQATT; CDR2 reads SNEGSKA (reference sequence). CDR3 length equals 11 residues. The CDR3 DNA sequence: TGCAGTGTTAGAGGGGACGCTGAAGCTTTCTTT. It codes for CSVRGDAEAFF.

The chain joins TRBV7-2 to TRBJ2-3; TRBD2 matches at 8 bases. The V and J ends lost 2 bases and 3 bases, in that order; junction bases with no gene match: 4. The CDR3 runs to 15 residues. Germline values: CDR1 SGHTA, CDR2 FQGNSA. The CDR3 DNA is TGTGCCAGCAGCTTATCTAGCGGGTGGACAGATACGCAGTATTTT. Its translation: CASSLSSGWTDTQYF.

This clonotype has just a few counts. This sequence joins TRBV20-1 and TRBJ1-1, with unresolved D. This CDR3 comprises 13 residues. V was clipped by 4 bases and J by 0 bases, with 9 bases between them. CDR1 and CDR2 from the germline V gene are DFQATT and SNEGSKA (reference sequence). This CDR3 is CSATVFMNTEAFF. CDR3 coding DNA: TGCAGTGCTACTGTCTTTATGAACACTGAAGCTTTCTTT.

This chain's CDR3 is CASRSDTNYGYTF. The CDR3 DNA sequence: TGTGCCAGCAGATCGGACACAAACTATGGCTACACCTTC. The chain employs TRBV7-9 and TRBJ1-2, with D maybe TRBD1 (5 bases). The V end lost 6 bases, the J end lost 2 bases, and 10 bases lay between the germline ends. The CDR3 runs to 13 residues. Per germline, CDR1 SEHNR and CDR2 FQNEAQ (reference sequence).

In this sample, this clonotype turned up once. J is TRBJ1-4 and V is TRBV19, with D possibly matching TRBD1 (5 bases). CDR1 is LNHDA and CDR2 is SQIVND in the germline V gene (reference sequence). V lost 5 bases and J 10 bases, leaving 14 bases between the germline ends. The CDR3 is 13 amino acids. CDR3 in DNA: TGTGCCAGTAGTCAGGGCCGCAACGGAAAACTGTTTTTT. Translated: CASSQGRNGKLFF.

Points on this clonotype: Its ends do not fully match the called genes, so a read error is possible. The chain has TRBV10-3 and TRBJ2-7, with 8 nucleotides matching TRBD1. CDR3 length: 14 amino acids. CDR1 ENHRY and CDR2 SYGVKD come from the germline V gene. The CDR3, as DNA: TGTGCCGTCAGAGCCGGGACAGGATCCTACGAGCAGTACTTC. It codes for CAVRAGTGSYEQYF.

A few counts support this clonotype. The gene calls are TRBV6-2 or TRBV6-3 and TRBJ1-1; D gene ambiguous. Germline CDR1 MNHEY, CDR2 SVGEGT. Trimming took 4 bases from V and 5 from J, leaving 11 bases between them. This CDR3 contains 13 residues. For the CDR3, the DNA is TGTGCCAGCAGTTCCAGGACGTGGACTGAAGCTTTCTTT. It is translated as CASSSRTWTEAFF.

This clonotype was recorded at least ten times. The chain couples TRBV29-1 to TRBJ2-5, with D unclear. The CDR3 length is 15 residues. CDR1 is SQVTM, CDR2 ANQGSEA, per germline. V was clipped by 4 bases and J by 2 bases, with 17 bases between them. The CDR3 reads CSVGLRLRLQETQYF. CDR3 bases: TGCAGCGTTGGGCTACGACTGAGACTTCAAGAGACCCAGTACTTC. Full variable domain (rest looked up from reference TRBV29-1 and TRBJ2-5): SAVISQKPSRDICQRGTSLTIQCQVDSQVTMMFWYRQQPGQSLTLIATANQGSEATYESGFVIDKFPISRPNLTFSTLTVSNMSPEDSSIYLCSVGLRLRLQETQYFGPGTRLLVL.

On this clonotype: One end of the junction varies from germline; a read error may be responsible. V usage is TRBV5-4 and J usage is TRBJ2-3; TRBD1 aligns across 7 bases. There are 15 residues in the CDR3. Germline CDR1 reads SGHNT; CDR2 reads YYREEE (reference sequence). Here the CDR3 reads CANSADRELPDTQYF. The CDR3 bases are TGTGCCAACAGCGCTGACAGGGAACTCCCGGATACGCAGTATTTT.

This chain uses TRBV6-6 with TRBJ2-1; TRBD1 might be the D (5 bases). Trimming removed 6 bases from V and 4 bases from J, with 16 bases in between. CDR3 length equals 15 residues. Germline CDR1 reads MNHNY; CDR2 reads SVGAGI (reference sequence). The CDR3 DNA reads TGTGCCAGCAGCTGCTGCGACAGCCTGTACAATGAGCAGTTCTTC. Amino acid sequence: CASSCCDSLYNEQFF.